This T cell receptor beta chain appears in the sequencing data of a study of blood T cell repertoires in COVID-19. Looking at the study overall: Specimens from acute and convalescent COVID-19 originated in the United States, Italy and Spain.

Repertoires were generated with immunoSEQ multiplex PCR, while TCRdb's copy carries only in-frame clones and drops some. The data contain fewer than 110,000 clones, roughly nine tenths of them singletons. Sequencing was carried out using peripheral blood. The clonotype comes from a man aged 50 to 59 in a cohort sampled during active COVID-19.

The CDR3 region is CASSIGGSDSPLHF. In DNA form, the CDR3 reads TGTGCCAGTAGTATTGGCGGTTCGGATTCACCCCTCCACTTT. The chain employs TRBV19 and TRBJ1-6; D is undetermined. CDR1 is LNHDA and CDR2 is SQIVND in the germline V gene (reference sequence). This CDR3 is built from 14 residues. V lost 3 bases, J lost 8 bases, and 11 bases lay in between.